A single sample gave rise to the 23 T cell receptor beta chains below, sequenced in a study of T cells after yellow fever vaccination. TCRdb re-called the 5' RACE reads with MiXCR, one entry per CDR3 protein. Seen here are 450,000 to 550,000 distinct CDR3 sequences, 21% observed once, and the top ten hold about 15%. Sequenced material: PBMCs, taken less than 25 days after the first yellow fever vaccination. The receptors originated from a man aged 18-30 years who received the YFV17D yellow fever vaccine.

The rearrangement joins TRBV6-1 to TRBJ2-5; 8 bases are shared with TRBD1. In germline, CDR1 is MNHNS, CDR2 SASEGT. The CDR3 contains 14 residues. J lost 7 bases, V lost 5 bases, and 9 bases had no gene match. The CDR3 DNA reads TGTGCCAGCAGTCCCAACGGCGGACAGGGGACCCAGTACTTC. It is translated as CASSPNGGQGTQYF.

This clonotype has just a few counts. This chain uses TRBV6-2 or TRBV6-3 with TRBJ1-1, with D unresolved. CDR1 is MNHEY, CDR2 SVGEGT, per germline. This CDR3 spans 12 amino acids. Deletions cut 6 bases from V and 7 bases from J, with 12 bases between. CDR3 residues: CASRDRYSEAFF. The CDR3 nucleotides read TGTGCCAGCAGAGATAGATACAGTGAAGCTTTCTTT.

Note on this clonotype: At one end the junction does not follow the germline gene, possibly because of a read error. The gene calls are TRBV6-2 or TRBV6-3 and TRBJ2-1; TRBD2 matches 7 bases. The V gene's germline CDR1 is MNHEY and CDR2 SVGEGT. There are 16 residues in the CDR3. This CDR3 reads CASSYGGVSSYNEQSF. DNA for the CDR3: TGTGCCAGCAGTTATGGGGGGGTTTCCTCCTACAATGAGCAGTCCTTC.

The CDR3 here is CAWSAHSMNTEAFF. The CDR3 coding sequence is TGTGCCTGGAGTGCGCACAGCATGAACACTGAAGCTTTCTTT. J is TRBJ1-1 and V is TRBV30; D is unresolved. This CDR3 region has 14 residues. V shed 1 base and J shed 0 bases, with 9 bases lying between them. Germline V lookup: CDR1 GTSNPN, CDR2 SVGIG (reference sequence).

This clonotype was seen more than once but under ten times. The CDR3 here is CASSLDGAPLHF. The CDR3 bases are TGCGCCAGCAGCTTGGACGGGGCACCCCTCCACTTT. The V gene is TRBV5-1, the J gene TRBJ1-6; D not resolved. The V gene lost 0 bases and the J gene lost 11 bases, with 6 bases spanning the gap. The CDR3 covers 12 residues. Looked up from germline, CDR1 is SGHRS and CDR2 is YFSETQ.

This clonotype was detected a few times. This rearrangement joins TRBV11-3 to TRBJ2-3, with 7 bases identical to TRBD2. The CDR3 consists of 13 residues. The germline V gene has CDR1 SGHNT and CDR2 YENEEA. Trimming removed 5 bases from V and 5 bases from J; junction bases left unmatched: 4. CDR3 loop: CASSLGTIDTQYF. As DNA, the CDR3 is TGTGCCAGCAGCCTCGGGACTATAGATACGCAGTATTTT. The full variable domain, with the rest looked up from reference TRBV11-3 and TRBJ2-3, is EAGVVQSPRYKIIEKKQPVAFWCNPISGHNTLYWYLQNLGQGPELLIRYENEEAVDDSQLPKDRFSAERLKGVDSTLKIQPAELGDSAVYLCASSLGTIDTQYFGPGTRLTVL.

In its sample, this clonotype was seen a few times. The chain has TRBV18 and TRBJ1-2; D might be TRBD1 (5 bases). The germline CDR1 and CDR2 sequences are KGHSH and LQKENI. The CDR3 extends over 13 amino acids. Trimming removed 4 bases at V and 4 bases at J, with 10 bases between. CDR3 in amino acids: CASSRDLLYGYTF. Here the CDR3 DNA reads TGTGCCAGCTCACGGGACTTACTCTATGGCTACACCTTC.

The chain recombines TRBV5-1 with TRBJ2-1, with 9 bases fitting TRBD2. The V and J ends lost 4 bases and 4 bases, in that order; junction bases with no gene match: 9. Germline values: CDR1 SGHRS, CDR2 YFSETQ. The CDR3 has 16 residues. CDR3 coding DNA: TGCGCCAGCAGCGAAGGACTAGCGCCAAGTTACAATGAGCAGTTCTTC. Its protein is CASSEGLAPSYNEQFF.

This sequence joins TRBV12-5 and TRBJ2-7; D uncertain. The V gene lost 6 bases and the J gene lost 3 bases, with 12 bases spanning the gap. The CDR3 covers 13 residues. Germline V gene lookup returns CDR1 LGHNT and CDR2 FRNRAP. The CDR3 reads CASGTAAGYEQYF. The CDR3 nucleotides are TGTGCTAGTGGCACGGCAGCCGGCTACGAGCAGTACTTC. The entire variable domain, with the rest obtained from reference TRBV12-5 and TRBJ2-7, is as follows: DARVTQTPRHKVTEMGQEVTMRCQPILGHNTVFWYRQTMMQGLELLAYFRNRAPLDDSGMPKDRFSAEMPDATLATLKIQPSEPRDSAVYFCASGTAAGYEQYFGPGTRLTVT.

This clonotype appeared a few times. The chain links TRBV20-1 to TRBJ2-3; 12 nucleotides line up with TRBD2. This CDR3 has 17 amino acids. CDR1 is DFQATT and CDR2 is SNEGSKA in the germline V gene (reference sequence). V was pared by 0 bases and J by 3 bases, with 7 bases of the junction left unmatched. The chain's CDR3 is CSARDPLAGGVTDTQYF. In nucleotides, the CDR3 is TGCAGTGCTAGAGATCCCCTAGCGGGGGGGGTAACAGATACGCAGTATTTT.

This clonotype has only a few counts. The CDR3 region is CASFPPRGVSDTQYF. The CDR3 nucleotides read TGTGCCAGCTTCCCCCCGCGGGGGGTATCAGATACGCAGTATTTT. This chain connects TRBV7-9 to TRBJ2-3, with 8 bases aligning to TRBD2. The CDR3 runs to 15 residues. From germline, CDR1 is SEHNR and CDR2 FQNEAQ (reference sequence). Losses at the gene ends were 8 bases for V and 4 bases for J; bases not matched to a gene: 11.

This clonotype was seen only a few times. The CDR3 nucleotides are TGCAGTGCGCAAGGGGGGCCAGGAGATACGCAGTATTTT. The encoded protein is CSAQGGPGDTQYF. The chain combines TRBV20-1 with TRBJ2-3, with D perhaps being TRBD1 or TRBD2 (6 bases each). The V and J ends lost 6 bases and 5 bases respectively, with 15 bases between them. Germline V gene data show CDR1 as DFQATT and CDR2 as SNEGSKA (reference sequence). The CDR3 has 13 residues.

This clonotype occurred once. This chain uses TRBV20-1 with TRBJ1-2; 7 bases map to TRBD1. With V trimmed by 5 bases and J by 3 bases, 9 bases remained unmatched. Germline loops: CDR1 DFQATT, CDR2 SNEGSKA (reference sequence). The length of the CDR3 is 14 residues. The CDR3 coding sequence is TGCAGTGCTTTAGGGGACAGACGCTACTATGGCTACACCTTC. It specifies CSALGDRRYYGYTF.

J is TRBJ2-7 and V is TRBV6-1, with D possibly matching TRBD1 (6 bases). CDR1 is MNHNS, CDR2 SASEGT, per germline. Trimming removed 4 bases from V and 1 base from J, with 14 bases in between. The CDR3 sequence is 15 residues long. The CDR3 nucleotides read TGTGCCAGCAGTGCTGTAGGACAGAGTTCCTACGAGCAGTACTTC. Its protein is CASSAVGQSSYEQYF.

DNA of the CDR3: TGTGCCAGCAGTTTAAGGAGCGGGGGGAGCGCCGGGGAGCTGTTTTTT. Residues: CASSLRSGGSAGELFF. The chain carries TRBV12-3 or TRBV12-4 and TRBJ2-2; 9 bases align to TRBD2. The CDR3 length is 16 residues. The V and J ends lost 2 bases and 6 bases, in that order; junction bases with no gene match: 7.

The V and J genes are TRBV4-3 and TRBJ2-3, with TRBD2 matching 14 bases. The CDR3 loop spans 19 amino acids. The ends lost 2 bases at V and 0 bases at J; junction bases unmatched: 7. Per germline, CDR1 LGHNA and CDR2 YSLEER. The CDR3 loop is CASSQSGLAGGPSTDTQYF. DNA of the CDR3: TGCGCCAGCAGCCAATCCGGACTAGCGGGGGGCCCTAGCACAGATACGCAGTATTTT.

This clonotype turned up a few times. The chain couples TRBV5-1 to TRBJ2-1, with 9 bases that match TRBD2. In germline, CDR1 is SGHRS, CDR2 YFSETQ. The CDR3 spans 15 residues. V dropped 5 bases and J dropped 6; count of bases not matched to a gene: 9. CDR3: CASRWAGGPGNEQFF. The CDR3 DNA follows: TGCGCCAGCAGATGGGCGGGGGGGCCAGGCAATGAGCAGTTCTTC.

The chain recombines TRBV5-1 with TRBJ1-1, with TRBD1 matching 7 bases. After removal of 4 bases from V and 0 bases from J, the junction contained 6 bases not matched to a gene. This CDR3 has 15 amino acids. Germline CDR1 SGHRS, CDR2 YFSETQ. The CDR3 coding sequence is TGCGCCAGCAGCCCGGGACAGCTAATGAACACTGAAGCTTTCTTT. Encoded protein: CASSPGQLMNTEAFF.

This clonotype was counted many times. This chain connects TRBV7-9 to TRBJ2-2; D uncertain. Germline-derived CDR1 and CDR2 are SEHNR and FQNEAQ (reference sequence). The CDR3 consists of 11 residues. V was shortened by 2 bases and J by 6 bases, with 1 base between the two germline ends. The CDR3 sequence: CASSLPGELFF. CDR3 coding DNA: TGTGCCAGCAGCTTACCCGGGGAGCTGTTTTTT.

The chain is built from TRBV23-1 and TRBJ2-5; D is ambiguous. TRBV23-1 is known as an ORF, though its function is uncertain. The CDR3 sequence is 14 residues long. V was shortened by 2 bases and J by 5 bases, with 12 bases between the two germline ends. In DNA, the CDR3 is TGCGCCAGCAGTCAACCAACCCAAGGGGAGACCCAGTACTTC. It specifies CASSQPTQGETQYF.

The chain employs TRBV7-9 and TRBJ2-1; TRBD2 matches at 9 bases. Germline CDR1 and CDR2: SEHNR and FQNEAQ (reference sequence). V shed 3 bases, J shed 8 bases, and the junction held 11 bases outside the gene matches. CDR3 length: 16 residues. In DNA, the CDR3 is TGTGCCAGCAGCTTCGGGACTAGCCGAGGCCGACATGAGCAGTTCTTC. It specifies CASSFGTSRGRHEQFF.

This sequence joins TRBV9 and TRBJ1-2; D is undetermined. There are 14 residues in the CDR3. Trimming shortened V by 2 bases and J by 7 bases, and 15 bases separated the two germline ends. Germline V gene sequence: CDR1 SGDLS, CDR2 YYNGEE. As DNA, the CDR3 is TGTGCCAGCAGCGTTACGGGGATTTCGGGTGGCTACACCTTC. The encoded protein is CASSVTGISGGYTF.

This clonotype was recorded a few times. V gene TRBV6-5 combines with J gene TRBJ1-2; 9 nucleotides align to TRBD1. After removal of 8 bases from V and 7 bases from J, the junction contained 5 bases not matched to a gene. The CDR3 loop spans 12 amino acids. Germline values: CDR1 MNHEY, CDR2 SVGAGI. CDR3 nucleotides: TGTGCCAGCGCCGGGACAGGGACTGGCTACACCTTC. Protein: CASAGTGTGYTF.